These 28 T cell receptor beta chains were sequenced from one sample in a study of identical twins (dated by TCRdb to about 2016). Libraries were constructed by 5' RACE. Sequencing was carried out with an Illumina HiSeq 2000. Using fastp trimming at Q25 and MiXCR clonotype assembly, TCRdb reanalyzed the public sequencing data and kept in-frame beta chains. One record per CDR3 amino acid sequence lists the most common genes and DNA. The sample contains 1.5 million or so distinct CDR3 sequences, about 31% of them found a single time. The ten top clones hold around 0.3% of the sample. The sequenced material came from cord blood. Receptors originate from a newborn girl in good health.

This clonotype has a handful of counts. The J gene is TRBJ2-1, the V gene TRBV27, with 14 positions matching TRBD2. CDR1 is MNHEY and CDR2 is SMNVEV in the germline V gene (reference sequence). This CDR3 region has 16 residues. V trimming: 6 bases; J trimming: 8 bases; junction bases outside the gene matches: 9. CDR3 nucleotides: TGTGCCAGCAGGGGGACTAGCGGGAGTCTTCGCGATGAGCAGTTCTTC. Its translation is CASRGTSGSLRDEQFF.

This clonotype was seen a handful of times. The rearrangement joins TRBV28 to TRBJ2-2; a weak D match, TRBD1 (5 bases). V gave up 5 bases and J gave up 7 bases, with 14 bases separating them. In germline, CDR1 is MDHEN, CDR2 SYDVKM. The CDR3 totals 14 residues. DNA for the CDR3: TGTGCCAGCAGTCCGGCCAGGGCCAACGGGGAGCTGTTTTTT. Protein sequence: CASSPARANGELFF.

The chain couples TRBV7-9 to TRBJ2-7; weak D call: TRBD1 (5 bases). CDR1 and CDR2 from the germline V gene are SEHNR and FQNEAQ (reference sequence). With 1 base removed from V and 5 bases from J, the gap between germline ends came to 9 bases. The CDR3 runs 13 residues. This chain's CDR3 is CASSLVLRDEQYF. CDR3 DNA: TGTGCCAGCAGCTTAGTGCTCAGGGACGAGCAGTACTTC. The variable domain in full, with the rest retrieved from reference TRBV7-9 and TRBJ2-7, is DTGVSQNPRHKITKRGQNVTFRCDPISEHNRLYWYRQTLGQGPEFLTYFQNEAQLEKSRLLSDRFSAERPKGSFSTLEIQRTEQGDSAMYLCASSLVLRDEQYFGPGTRLTVT.

This clonotype turned up a few times. The chain uses TRBV28 and TRBJ1-1; TRBD1 might be the D (5 bases). The CDR3 extends over 11 amino acids. The V end lost 3 bases, the J end lost 11 bases, and 10 bases lay between the germline ends. Germline loops: CDR1 MDHEN, CDR2 SYDVKM. The CDR3 protein is CASSLGGVAFF. The CDR3 nucleotides are TGTGCCAGCAGTTTGGGGGGGGTCGCTTTCTTT.

This clonotype was seen at least ten times. V is TRBV20-1 and J is TRBJ2-3; D not resolved. CDR1 DFQATT and CDR2 SNEGSKA come from the germline V gene (reference sequence). Trimming shortened V by 5 bases and J by 1 base, and 7 bases separated the two germline ends. The CDR3 is made up of 12 amino acids. The CDR3 DNA is TGCAGTGCTCAAAGGGGCACAGATACGCAGTATTTT. It encodes CSAQRGTDTQYF.

This clonotype came up many times. The chain employs TRBV27 and TRBJ1-2; no firm D call. Germline values: CDR1 MNHEY, CDR2 SMNVEV (reference sequence). Trimming took 10 bases from V and 1 from J, leaving 10 bases between them. The CDR3 contains 12 residues. As DNA, the CDR3 is TGTGCCACCCGGCAGGTTAACTATGGCTACACCTTC. Protein product: CATRQVNYGYTF.

The CDR3 region is CASSLHLQGANYGYTF. The CDR3 nucleotides read TGTGCCAGCAGCTTACACCTACAGGGGGCGAACTATGGCTACACCTTC. The gene calls are TRBV7-8 and TRBJ1-2; 9 positions agree with TRBD1. V shed 2 bases and J 2 bases; nucleotides not matched to a gene: 6. Germline CDR1 reads SGHVS; CDR2 reads FQNEAQ. The CDR3 length is 16 residues.

J is TRBJ2-5 and V is TRBV29-1; 8 bases match TRBD1. This CDR3 is 13 amino acids long. Germline loops: CDR1 SQVTM, CDR2 ANQGSEA. With 4 bases clipped from V and 3 bases from J, the junction kept 4 bases outside the gene matches. CDR3 DNA sequence: TGCAGCGTTGGCGGACAGGGTGAAGAGACCCAGTACTTC. Protein product: CSVGGQGEETQYF.

Only a few counts were recorded for this clonotype. The chain couples TRBV28 to TRBJ2-4, with D perhaps matching TRBD1 (6 bases). The DNA end lines up better with TRBJ2-7; the J call may be wrong. CDR3 length: 14 amino acids. Germline assignment: CDR1 MDHEN and CDR2 SYDVKM. The CDR3, as DNA: TGTGCCAGCAGTTTCCCCAACAGGGAAGGCGAGCAGTACTTC. Translation gives CASSFPNREGEQYF.

V and J are TRBV11-2 and TRBJ2-5, with a possible D match to TRBD2 (5 bases). The CDR3 has 16 residues. CDR1 and CDR2 (germline): SGHAT, FQNNGV. The V end was cut by 1 base, the J end by 2 bases, with 14 bases between. The CDR3 nucleotides are TGTGCCAGCAGCTTAGTTCCCAGCGGCTATCAAGAGACCCAGTACTTC. It translates to CASSLVPSGYQETQYF.

The chain joins TRBV6-1 to TRBJ1-2; no clear D gene. The germline V gene has CDR1 MNHNS and CDR2 SASEGT. The CDR3 runs to 14 residues. V lost 4 bases and J 4 bases, leaving 13 bases between the germline ends. The CDR3, as DNA: TGTGCCAGCAGTGGTCCGCTTAGCCCCTATGGCTACACCTTC. It specifies CASSGPLSPYGYTF.

This chain links TRBV20-1 with TRBJ2-7; 8 bases fit TRBD2. In germline, CDR1 is DFQATT, CDR2 SNEGSKA (reference sequence). The CDR3 consists of 14 residues. Trimming removed 0 bases from V and 4 bases from J; junction bases left unmatched: 5. The CDR3 DNA reads TGCAGTGCTAGAGATGAGACTAGCGTGTACGAGCAGTACTTC. Its protein is CSARDETSVYEQYF.

The J gene is TRBJ1-4, the V gene TRBV20-1; D uncertain. V was clipped by 0 bases and J by 8 bases, with 16 bases between them. This CDR3 is 15 amino acids long. Germline V CDR1 and CDR2: DFQATT, SNEGSKA (reference sequence). The CDR3 sequence: CSARDPRGSREKLFF. In DNA, the CDR3 is TGCAGTGCTAGAGATCCGCGAGGGAGTAGAGAAAAACTGTTTTTT.

The rearrangement joins TRBV12-3 or TRBV12-4 to TRBJ1-5, with 9 nucleotides matching TRBD1. The CDR3 totals 15 residues. The V gene end was trimmed by 1 base and the J gene end by 7 bases; junction bases not matched to a gene: 5. The CDR3, as DNA: TGTGCCAGCAGTTTAGGGGACAGGGAAGGGCAGCCCCAGCATTTT. This encodes CASSLGDREGQPQHF.

The chain has TRBV20-1 and TRBJ2-5; D is unclear. V was clipped by 3 bases and J by 4 bases, with 9 bases between them. Germline CDR1 reads DFQATT; CDR2 reads SNEGSKA (reference sequence). This CDR3 comprises 12 residues. CDR3 in DNA: TGCAGTGCTAGTAGCAGTCCAGAGACCCAGTACTTC. Translating it yields CSASSSPETQYF.

The sample holds a few counts of this clonotype. The rearrangement uses TRBV7-9 and TRBJ1-1, with D possibly matching TRBD1 (6 bases). Looked up from germline, CDR1 is SEHNR and CDR2 is FQNEAQ (reference sequence). Trimming took off 2 bases at V and 7 bases at J, with 11 bases between the two ends. The CDR3 loop spans 13 amino acids. In nucleotides, the CDR3 is TGTGCCAGCAGCTTATCAGGGGAAGGTGAAGCTTTCTTT. This sequence encodes CASSLSGEGEAFF.

The chain recombines TRBV7-9 with TRBJ2-2; tentatively, D is TRBD1 (6 bases). The V and J ends lost 0 bases and 10 bases respectively, with 12 bases between them. Germline CDR1 reads SEHNR; CDR2 reads FQNEAQ (reference sequence). The CDR3 is made up of 14 amino acids. In DNA form, the CDR3 reads TGTGCCAGCAGCTTAGCGGGGGCCATCCAGGAGCTGTTTTTT. It codes for CASSLAGAIQELFF.

Details on this clonotype: With a much larger clone just one base away, this may be a read error. V is TRBV10-3 and J is TRBJ2-3, with TRBD2 matching 7 bases. Per the germline V gene, CDR1 is ENHRY and CDR2 is SYGVKD. The CDR3 sequence is 13 residues long. The CDR3 sequence: CAIGESPGGTQYF. The CDR3 bases are TGTGCCATCGGTGAGTCGCCGGGAGGTACGCAGTATTTT.

This clonotype was observed a handful of times. The chain links TRBV20-1 to TRBJ1-2; D might be TRBD1 (5 bases). The CDR3 covers 14 residues. CDR1 is DFQATT, CDR2 SNEGSKA, per germline (reference sequence). The V gene lost 5 bases and the J gene lost 0 bases, with 13 bases spanning the gap. The CDR3 loop is CSAPADTSNYGYTF. The CDR3 DNA reads TGCAGTGCTCCGGCGGACACCTCTAACTATGGCTACACCTTC.

The chain combines TRBV20-1 with TRBJ2-2; 13 bases match TRBD2. Unmatched junction bases numbered 4, after V lost 3 bases and J lost 6 bases. Germline V gives CDR1 DFQATT, CDR2 SNEGSKA (reference sequence). CDR3 length: 15 residues. The CDR3 reads CSARTGTSGAGELFF. CDR3 bases: TGCAGTGCTAGGACCGGGACTAGCGGGGCCGGGGAGCTGTTTTTT.

This chain uses TRBV6-5 with TRBJ2-3; 8 bases agree with TRBD1. In germline, CDR1 is MNHEY, CDR2 SVGAGI. After removal of 6 bases from V and 3 bases from J, the junction contained 11 bases not matched to a gene. The CDR3 extends over 16 amino acids. For the CDR3, the DNA is TGTGCCAGCAGGTCCGGGACAGGCTGGGGGACAGATACGCAGTATTTT. Protein product: CASRSGTGWGTDTQYF.

On this clonotype: At one of its ends the junction is not consistent with the germline gene, which may arise from a read error. The chain has TRBV14 and TRBJ1-6; D is ambiguous. Looked up from germline, CDR1 is SGHDN and CDR2 is FVKESK. There are 14 residues in the CDR3. CDR3 sequence (DNA): TGTGCCAGCAGCCAAGGAACGTTTAATTCACCCCCCCACTTT. Its protein is CASSQGTFNSPPHF.

There are a few counts of this clonotype. The rearrangement joins TRBV9 to TRBJ2-3, with 7 positions matching TRBD2. The CDR3 consists of 17 residues. Germline CDR1 SGDLS, CDR2 YYNGEE. V was pared by 0 bases and J by 4 bases, with 11 bases of the junction left unmatched. The chain's CDR3 is CASSVAEAGVTPDTQYF. As DNA, the CDR3 is TGTGCCAGCAGCGTAGCTGAGGCGGGGGTAACGCCAGATACGCAGTATTTT. Supplemented by reference TRBV9 and TRBJ2-3, the full variable domain reads DSGVTQTPKHLITATGQRVTLRCSPRSGDLSVYWYQQSLDQGLQFLIQYYNGEERAKGNILERFSAQQFPDLHSELNLSSLELGDSALYFCASSVAEAGVTPDTQYFGPGTRLTVL.

This clonotype was counted a few times. The chain uses TRBV6-6 and TRBJ2-1, with D unclear. Germline assignment: CDR1 MNHNY and CDR2 SVGAGI (reference sequence). V was cut by 2 bases and J by 2 bases, with 4 bases left in between. There are 13 residues in the CDR3. CDR3 sequence (DNA): TGTGCCAGCAGTTACACCACCTACAATGAGCAGTTCTTC. Amino acids: CASSYTTYNEQFF.

This clonotype was detected a few times. The chain carries TRBV20-1 and TRBJ2-4; perhaps TRBD1 as D (6 bases). Germline V lookup: CDR1 DFQATT, CDR2 SNEGSKA (reference sequence). Trimming took off 1 base at V and 0 bases at J, with 13 bases between the two ends. CDR3 length: 16 residues. CDR3: CSARATGFLAKNIQYF. DNA of the CDR3: TGCAGTGCTAGAGCTACAGGGTTTCTAGCCAAAAACATTCAGTACTTC.

Notes on this clonotype: Germline is not matched at one junction end, which may reflect a read error. CDR3 amino acids: CASSQGSGGSSHNEQFF. CDR3 DNA: TGTGCCAGCAGCCAAGGTAGCGGGGGGTCCTCCCACAATGAGCAGTTCTTC. J is TRBJ2-1 and V is TRBV3-1; 10 bases line up with TRBD2. CDR3 length: 17 amino acids. The germline CDR1 and CDR2 sequences are LGHDT and YNNKEL (reference sequence).

There are many counts of this clonotype. One end of the junction varies from germline; a read error may be responsible. This chain joins TRBV9 and TRBJ1-1, with D possibly TRBD1 on 5 matching bases. This CDR3 contains 13 residues. Germline V gene data show CDR1 as SGDLS and CDR2 as YYNGEE. CDR3: CASSVGGTTEAFF. CDR3 nucleotides: TGTGCCAGCAGTGTAGGAGGGACCACTGAAGCTTTCTTT.

This clonotype was counted a few times. The V gene is TRBV6-1, the J gene TRBJ1-5; D may be TRBD1 (5 bases). There are 14 residues in the CDR3. The germline V and J ends were trimmed by 2 bases and 2 bases, with 7 bases remaining between them. Germline V gene lookup returns CDR1 MNHNS and CDR2 SASEGT. The chain's CDR3 is CASSEQGRNQPQHF. The CDR3 nucleotides read TGTGCCAGCAGTGAACAGGGTCGCAATCAGCCCCAGCATTTT.